The 30 T cell receptor beta chains reported below all come from one sample, sequenced in a study of human T cells and chemical hapten exposure. TCRdb re-derived calls from the RACE reads in MiXCR, one entry per CDR3 protein. The repertoire holds under 400,000 distinct CDR3 sequences, with 5.1% as singletons. Sample time point: pre-sensitization, week 0. Treatment indicated: therapeutic diphenylcyclopropenone sensitization with weekly scalp DPC. Specimen: whole blood, collected in connection with sensitization to the hapten diphenylcyclopropenone (DPC). The source is a woman aged 45-59 years with alopecia areata. Some clones in this sample may be carry-over from other donors' samples.

CDR3 sequence: CARGSNEKLFF. The CDR3 DNA follows: TGTGCCAGAGGCAGTAATGAAAAACTGTTTTTT. The chain joins TRBV2 to TRBJ1-4, with D unclear. V was trimmed by 9 bases and J by 4 bases, leaving 6 bases between them. Germline CDR1 reads SNHLY; CDR2 reads FYNNEI. The CDR3 is 11 amino acids.

This clonotype showed up many times. The chain has TRBV7-6 and TRBJ2-7; the D is unclear. Trimming took off 5 bases at V and 5 bases at J, with 16 bases between the two ends. In germline, CDR1 is SGHVS, CDR2 FNYEAQ. The CDR3 is made up of 14 amino acids. CDR3 in amino acids: CASSPGPPENEQYF. The CDR3 coding sequence is TGTGCCAGCAGCCCCGGACCCCCCGAGAACGAGCAGTACTTC. The complete variable domain, with remaining parts taken from reference TRBV7-6 and TRBJ2-7, reads GAGVSQSPRYKVTKRGQDVALRCDPISGHVSLYWYRQALGQGPEFLTYFNYEAQQDKSGLPNDRFSAERPEGSISTLTIQRTEQRDSAMYRCASSPGPPENEQYFGPGTRLTVT.

This clonotype was counted ten times or more. The rearrangement links TRBV9 to TRBJ2-7; TRBD2 aligns across 10 bases. The J segment lost 3 bases and the V segment lost 2 bases, leaving 2 bases of the junction unmatched. The CDR3 is 14 residues long. The germline V gene has CDR1 SGDLS and CDR2 YYNGEE. CDR3 in amino acids: CASSVRTSGYEQYF. DNA of the CDR3: TGTGCCAGCAGCGTGCGGACTAGCGGCTACGAGCAGTACTTC.

This sequence joins TRBV5-1 and TRBJ1-6; no firm D call. V was shortened by 2 bases and J by 0 bases, with 12 bases between the two germline ends. The CDR3 totals 17 residues. Germline V gene lookup returns CDR1 SGHRS and CDR2 YFSETQ. In nucleotides, the CDR3 is TGCGCCAGCAGCTTAGACTCCTTGAGCTCCTATAATTCACCCCTCCACTTT. Residues: CASSLDSLSSYNSPLHF.

The rearrangement links TRBV9 to TRBJ2-7, with D maybe TRBD1 (7 bases). The CDR3 totals 14 residues. Trimming took 3 bases from V and 4 from J, leaving 14 bases between them. Per germline, CDR1 SGDLS and CDR2 YYNGEE. Here the CDR3 DNA reads TGTGCCAGCAGCGCGGAGGGACAGACGTACGAGCAGTACTTC. Translation gives CASSAEGQTYEQYF.

This clonotype occurred a few times. The chain has TRBV29-1 and TRBJ1-1; 11 positions match TRBD1. Per germline, CDR1 SQVTM and CDR2 ANQGSEA. The CDR3 runs 12 residues. The trim removed 8 bases at V and 5 bases at J, leaving 4 bases unmatched. CDR3 sequence (DNA): TGCAGCTCTGGACAGGGGGCTACTGAAGCTTTCTTT. It codes for CSSGQGATEAFF.

This clonotype has at least ten counts. The CDR3 reads CASSQNNYGYTF. In DNA form, the CDR3 reads TGTGCCAGCAGCCAGAATAACTATGGCTACACCTTC. V usage is TRBV6-5 and J usage is TRBJ1-2; D not resolved. CDR3 length equals 12 residues. Germline CDR1 is MNHEY and CDR2 is SVGAGI. Trimming shortened V by 6 bases and J by 1 base, and 6 bases separated the two germline ends.

In this sample, this clonotype turned up a few times. This chain joins TRBV20-1 and TRBJ2-3; 9 nucleotides line up with TRBD2. This CDR3 spans 15 amino acids. CDR1 is DFQATT and CDR2 is SNEGSKA in the germline V gene (reference sequence). Trimming at V came to 7 bases and at J to 5 bases, leaving 13 bases not matched to a gene. Written as DNA, the CDR3 is TGCAGTGAAGTAAGGCGGGAGGGCCTTGGAGATACGCAGTATTTT. Translating it yields CSEVRREGLGDTQYF.

This clonotype was picked up many times. The chain is built from TRBV20-1 and TRBJ2-7; tentatively, D is TRBD2 (5 bases). The CDR3 contains 14 residues. The V and J ends lost 0 bases and 7 bases respectively, with 16 bases between them. Per the germline V gene, CDR1 is DFQATT and CDR2 is SNEGSKA (reference sequence). The CDR3 loop is CSARDRLATGEQYF. In nucleotides, the CDR3 is TGCAGTGCTAGAGATAGGCTGGCGACGGGGGAGCAGTACTTC.

This clonotype was detected ten times or more. V and J are TRBV5-4 and TRBJ1-1; weak D call: TRBD1 (5 bases). The germline CDR1 and CDR2 sequences are SGHNT and YYREEE (reference sequence). CDR3 length: 15 amino acids. The V gene lost 3 bases and the J gene lost 6 bases, with 18 bases spanning the gap. CDR3 nucleotides: TGTGCCAGCAGCTCCAGGACATCGGAGGTTTCTGAAGCTTTCTTT. Translated: CASSSRTSEVSEAFF. The full variable domain, completed using reference TRBV5-4 and TRBJ1-1, is ETGVTQSPTHLIKTRGQQVTLRCSSQSGHNTVSWYQQALGQGPQFIFQYYREEENGRGNFPPRFSGLQFPNYSSELNVNALELDDSALYLCASSSRTSEVSEAFFGQGTRLTVV.

The V gene is TRBV6-2 or TRBV6-3, the J gene TRBJ2-7; D unclear. Germline-derived CDR1 and CDR2 are MNHEY and SVGEGT. V lost 0 bases and J 7 bases, leaving 4 bases between the germline ends. This CDR3 comprises 11 residues. The CDR3 loop is CASSYSMEQYF. The CDR3 nucleotides are TGTGCCAGCAGTTACTCGATGGAGCAGTACTTC.

This clonotype occurred many times. The genes are TRBV6-2 or TRBV6-3 and TRBJ2-4; TRBD2 matches 8 bases. CDR1 MNHEY and CDR2 SVGEGT come from the germline V gene. This CDR3 has 17 amino acids. J was trimmed by 5 bases and V by 2 bases; bases with no gene match: 11. The DNA for the CDR3 is TGTGCCAGCAGTTACCCCCGTGGCGGGGGGCCGGAAAACATTCAGTACTTC. Translating gives CASSYPRGGGPENIQYF.

The CDR3 DNA follows: TGCAGTGCCTCAGCCGGGGGGACTGAAGCTTTCTTT. Encoded protein: CSASAGGTEAFF. The chain joins TRBV20-1 to TRBJ1-1, with D possibly TRBD1 on 5 matching bases. Trimming pared 6 bases from V and 5 bases from J, leaving 13 bases between. The CDR3 runs to 12 residues. From germline, CDR1 is DFQATT and CDR2 SNEGSKA (reference sequence).

The rearrangement uses TRBV2 and TRBJ1-6; D call uncertain. Trimming removed 5 bases at V and 5 bases at J, with 16 bases between. The CDR3 extends over 16 amino acids. The germline V gene has CDR1 SNHLY and CDR2 FYNNEI. CDR3 DNA sequence: TGTGCCAGCAGTCCCCTAAGCCGCCTAGATAATTCACCCCTCCACTTT. Translation: CASSPLSRLDNSPLHF.

The chain recombines TRBV29-1 with TRBJ1-1; 9 bases map to TRBD1. Germline V lookup: CDR1 SQVTM, CDR2 ANQGSEA. Trimming cost V 6 bases and J 5 bases; bases outside gene matches: 13. The CDR3 is 15 amino acids. The DNA for the CDR3 is TGCAGCGTACAGGGGGCGGCAAGGCGAACGACTGAAGCTTTCTTT. This gives the protein CSVQGAARRTTEAFF.

This clonotype appeared many times. The chain carries TRBV4-2 and TRBJ1-3; 8 bases map to TRBD1. This CDR3 comprises 17 residues. V lost 4 bases to trimming and J lost 1 base; unmatched junction nucleotides: 9. Germline CDR1 reads LGHNA; CDR2 reads YNFKEQ. CDR3 DNA: TGTGCCAGCAGCCCATCTCAGGGGGCCTTATCTGGAAACACCATATATTTT. Translated, it gives CASSPSQGALSGNTIYF.

In its sample, this clonotype was seen many times. The chain employs TRBV28 and TRBJ1-1, with D possibly being TRBD1 (5 bases). The CDR3 has 17 amino acids. Trimming left V 2 bases short and J 4 bases short, with 20 bases between. Per germline, CDR1 MDHEN and CDR2 SYDVKM. The DNA of the CDR3 is TGTGCCAGCAGTTTAGGAGTCGGGGGGTCCCTCGGCACTGAAGCTTTCTTT. This translates into CASSLGVGGSLGTEAFF.

V is TRBV27 and J is TRBJ1-2; unclear D gene. The CDR3 is 13 residues long. Trimming left V 11 bases short and J 0 bases short, with 13 bases between. CDR1 and CDR2 (germline): MNHEY, SMNVEV (reference sequence). CDR3 nucleotides: TGTGCCGGCCCCCCCCGAGCTAACTATGGCTACACCTTC. Translated: CAGPPRANYGYTF.

This clonotype has only a few counts. V and J are TRBV29-1 and TRBJ2-3, with 9 bases matching TRBD1. Looked up from germline, CDR1 is SQVTM and CDR2 is ANQGSEA. The CDR3 extends over 17 amino acids. V shed 5 bases and J 2 bases; nucleotides not matched to a gene: 14. This CDR3 reads CSVSSGSGTGSTDTQYF. As DNA, the CDR3 is TGCAGCGTTTCAAGCGGTTCCGGGACAGGGTCCACAGATACGCAGTATTTT.

The table lists this clonotype with many counts. V and J are TRBV9 and TRBJ2-5; perhaps TRBD1 as D (6 bases). V was clipped by 4 bases and J by 6 bases, with 13 bases between them. This CDR3 region has 13 residues. From germline, CDR1 is SGDLS and CDR2 YYNGEE. The CDR3 bases are TGTGCCAGCAGCAGTGGGGGCGCGAAGACCCAGTACTTC. Amino acids: CASSSGGAKTQYF. Based on the CDR3 plus reference TRBV9 and TRBJ2-5, the full variable domain is DSGVTQTPKHLITATGQRVTLRCSPRSGDLSVYWYQQSLDQGLQFLIQYYNGEERAKGNILERFSAQQFPDLHSELNLSSLELGDSALYFCASSSGGAKTQYFGPGTRLLVL.

V is TRBV4-1 and J is TRBJ2-5, with no clear D. V lost 1 base and J 1 base, leaving 13 bases between the germline ends. This CDR3 contains 16 residues. Germline CDR1 reads MGHRA; CDR2 reads YSYEKL. In nucleotides, the CDR3 is TGCGCCAGCAGCCAAGGAGCGTCAGCGATCCAAGAGACCCAGTACTTC. It translates to CASSQGASAIQETQYF.

This clonotype was seen only a few times. The rearrangement uses TRBV20-1 and TRBJ1-5, with 9 bases lining up with TRBD1. Germline V gives CDR1 DFQATT, CDR2 SNEGSKA (reference sequence). The trim removed 3 bases at V and 6 bases at J, leaving 9 bases unmatched. This CDR3 comprises 15 residues. The CDR3 reads CSASGRGQGIQPQHF. The CDR3 nucleotides read TGCAGTGCTAGTGGGCGTGGACAGGGGATTCAGCCCCAGCATTTT.

The chain joins TRBV29-1 to TRBJ2-7; D is perhaps TRBD1 (5 bases). Germline V gene data show CDR1 as SQVTM and CDR2 as ANQGSEA. The CDR3 covers 12 residues. V lost 6 bases and J 0 bases, leaving 9 bases between the germline ends. The CDR3 sequence: CSVSQDSYEQYF. Written as DNA, the CDR3 is TGCAGCGTCTCACAGGACTCCTACGAGCAGTACTTC.

In this sample, this clonotype turned up many times. The chain has TRBV7-3 and TRBJ2-6; 12 bases map to TRBD1. The CDR3 contains 21 residues. The junction had 16 bases not matched to a gene; V was cut back by 5 bases and J by 2 bases. Germline V gives CDR1 SGHTA, CDR2 FQGTGA. CDR3 sequence: CASSKGSGQGAHGAGANVLTF. The CDR3 DNA reads as TGTGCCAGCAGCAAAGGCTCGGGACAGGGGGCGCACGGAGCTGGGGCCAACGTCCTGACTTTC.

This clonotype has more than one count but fewer than ten. The gene calls are TRBV9 and TRBJ1-6, with TRBD1 as a possible D gene (6 bases). The CDR3 contains 15 residues. In germline, CDR1 is SGDLS, CDR2 YYNGEE. The V gene lost 4 bases and the J gene lost 6 bases, with 14 bases spanning the gap. The CDR3: CASSSRTALNSPLHF. The CDR3 DNA reads TGTGCCAGCAGCAGCCGGACAGCACTTAATTCACCCCTCCACTTT.

This clonotype occurred many times. The chain couples TRBV7-3 to TRBJ2-5; D might be TRBD2 (6 bases). Trimming left V 5 bases short and J 3 bases short, with 10 bases between. In germline, CDR1 is SGHTA, CDR2 FQGTGA. The CDR3 extends over 13 amino acids. The CDR3: CASSRDFKETQYF. The CDR3 region has the DNA TGTGCCAGCAGCCGGGACTTCAAAGAGACCCAGTACTTC.

The sample holds a few counts of this clonotype. The chain carries TRBV19 and TRBJ2-2; unclear D gene. The ends were cut back, 6 bases at V and 5 bases at J, with 13 bases in the middle. The CDR3 extends over 14 amino acids. Germline CDR1 is LNHDA and CDR2 is SQIVND (reference sequence). The CDR3 loop is CASRLGGSTGELFF. CDR3 coding DNA: TGTGCCAGTAGGCTAGGCGGTTCTACCGGGGAGCTGTTTTTT.

This clonotype was seen at least ten times. This chain links TRBV5-1 with TRBJ1-4, with D unclear. Germline-derived CDR1 and CDR2 are SGHRS and YFSETQ. The CDR3 has 13 residues. The V end was cut by 4 bases, the J end by 8 bases, with 12 bases between. DNA of the CDR3: TGCGCCAGCAGCCGTGACACAGCCGAAAAACTGTTTTTT. Its protein product is CASSRDTAEKLFF. Full variable domain (rest looked up from reference TRBV5-1 and TRBJ1-4): KAGVTQTPRYLIKTRGQQVTLSCSPISGHRSVSWYQQTPGQGLQFLFEYFSETQRNKGNFPGRFSGRQFSNSRSEMNVSTLELGDSALYLCASSRDTAEKLFFGSGTQLSVL.

This chain uses TRBV5-1 with TRBJ1-1; D is possibly TRBD1 (5 bases). CDR3 length equals 14 residues. V was cut by 2 bases and J by 6 bases, with 14 bases left in between. Germline CDR1 is SGHRS and CDR2 is YFSETQ. The CDR3: CASSLQASSAEAFF. The CDR3 DNA sequence: TGCGCCAGCAGCTTACAGGCCTCGAGCGCTGAAGCTTTCTTT. Using reference TRBV5-1 and TRBJ1-1 for the parts outside the CDR3, the full variable domain is KAGVTQTPRYLIKTRGQQVTLSCSPISGHRSVSWYQQTPGQGLQFLFEYFSETQRNKGNFPGRFSGRQFSNSRSEMNVSTLELGDSALYLCASSLQASSAEAFFGQGTRLTVV.

The chain employs TRBV6-5 and TRBJ2-2, with D possibly TRBD1 on 6 matching bases. This CDR3 region has 16 residues. Deletions cut 6 bases from V and 2 bases from J, with 16 bases between. Germline V CDR1 and CDR2: MNHEY, SVGAGI. CDR3 DNA: TGTGCCAGCAGGAGGATCACAGGGCTTAACACCGGGGAGCTGTTTTTT. Translated: CASRRITGLNTGELFF.